The rows below give T cell receptor beta chains drawn from one sample of a study of T cell repertoires in cytomegalovirus infection. TCRdb re-called the reads with MiXCR, one entry per CDR3 protein. Here the sample spans 300,000 to 400,000 distinct CDR3 sequences, 9% to 9.5% being singletons. The sample was PBMCs. These receptor sequences come from a human donor in good health (CMV status not recorded). Some clones in this sample may be carry-over from other donors' samples. Each CDR3 is given with its conserved first and last residue. Fields, in order: V gene, CDR3 protein.

V: TRBV7-2; CDR3: CASSLVSGTDSGNTIYF
V: TRBV27; CDR3: CASRTSNQPQHF
V: TRBV6-1; CDR3: CASSFLSTSGGANEQFF
V: TRBV15; CDR3: CATSRDGSNQETQYF
V: TRBV4-1; CDR3: CASSQLGLSTAYTQYF
V: TRBV10-3; CDR3: CAISRDSVGGYTF
V: TRBV7-8; CDR3: CASSLGGGGRSSYNEQFF
V: TRBV9; CDR3: CASSVGLAGSYEQYF
V: TRBV7-8; CDR3: CASRPQGSIAGELFF
V: TRBV20-1; CDR3: CSARTSGGQGTDTQYF